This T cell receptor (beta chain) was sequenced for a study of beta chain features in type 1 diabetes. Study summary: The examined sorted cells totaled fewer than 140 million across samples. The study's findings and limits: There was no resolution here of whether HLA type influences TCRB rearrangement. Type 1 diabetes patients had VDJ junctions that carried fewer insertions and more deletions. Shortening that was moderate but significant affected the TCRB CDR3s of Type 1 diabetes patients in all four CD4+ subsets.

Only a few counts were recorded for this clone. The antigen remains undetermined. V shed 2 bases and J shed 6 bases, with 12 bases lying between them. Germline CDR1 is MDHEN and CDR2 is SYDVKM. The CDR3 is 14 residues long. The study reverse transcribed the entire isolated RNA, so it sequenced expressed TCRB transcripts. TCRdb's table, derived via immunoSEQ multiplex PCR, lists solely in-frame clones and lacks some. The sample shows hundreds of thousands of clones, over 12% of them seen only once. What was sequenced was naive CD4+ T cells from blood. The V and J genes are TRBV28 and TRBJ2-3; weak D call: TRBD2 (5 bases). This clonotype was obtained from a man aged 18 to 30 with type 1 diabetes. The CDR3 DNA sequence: TGTGCCAGCAGTTTAGCCAGGCCGGGGGATACGCAGTATTTT. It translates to CASSLARPGDTQYF.